This TCR beta chain was identified in a study of cytomegalovirus exposure and HLA in healthy donors. CDR1 is SEHNR, CDR2 FQNEAQ, per germline (reference sequence). CDR3 length equals 14 residues. V was clipped by 5 bases and J by 8 bases, with 18 bases between them. The study's findings and limits: The productive fraction for most TCR beta V segments was about 87% or about 30% in an earlier analysis.

Primers included in the PCR were 60 Vbeta and 13 Jbeta primers. Produced via immunoSEQ multiplex PCR; TCRdb's table is partial and in-frame only. The table shows around 100,000 clones, with under 85% occurring only once. A word on this clone: Antigen: not known.

The source material was PBMCs. The V gene is TRBV7-9, the J gene TRBJ1-2; weak D call: TRBD1 (6 bases). The sequence derives from a young man in good health and CMV-seropositive. Written as DNA, the CDR3 is TGTGCCAGCAGCGGCCGGGACAAGCCTGAGGGCTACACCTTC. Its translation: CASSGRDKPEGYTF.